This record concerns one T cell receptor (beta chain) sequence. Its antigen remains unidentified. Base qualities are not recorded, but no much larger clone differs from it by a single base. This record belongs to a study of blood T cell repertoires in COVID-19 (dated by TCRdb to about 2020). General notes on the study: Collaborator samples came from the United States, Italy and Spain and covered acute and convalescent phases of COVID-19. The prospective study material was composed of cDNA or gDNA derived from T cells, B-cell-depleted T cells, or PBMCs. The dataset comprised deeply sampled blood TCRbeta repertoires from subjects exposed to, actively infected with, or recovered from COVID-19. The repertoires were released in a freely available public database meant as a resource for research on the immune response to SARS-CoV-2. Samples were obtained from the ongoing ImmuneRACE study (first 160 participants) and from some 1,300 subjects provided by 6 global collaborators. Sample metadata almost always included a de-identified subject ID, COVID-19 status, age in years and sex. Where available, HLA class I and class II types were taken from metadata supplied by the sample provider and were not determined by assay-based typing. The investigation overall reported the following: How much clinical and demographic metadata was included differed by source and by participant, and the metadata was provided uncurated.

TCRbeta CDR3 regions were amplified from genomic DNA using the immunoSEQ Assay, a bias-controlled multiplex PCR. As for the authors' bioinformatics: The number of nucleated cells in each sample was estimated from the amplification of reference gene primers within the assay. Sequence reads were collapsed and filtered to measure the absolute abundance of every unique TCRbeta CDR3 rearrangement. For each sample, productive Simpson clonality was calculated as the square root of Simpson's diversity index across productive rearrangements. As stored in TCRdb, this immuneACCESS dataset retains in-frame rearrangements with V and J assigned. A fraction of the clones does not appear; measured against another copy, unresolved V genes explain less than half of the discrepancy, and the remainder lacks a known reason. V and J calls and clone size are copied from that table; D and trimming were computed from the DNA. The sample contains about 300,000 clones, 70% to 90% of them found a single time. The ten largest clones capture 1% to 1.5% of the sample.

Whole blood was collected in K2EDTA tubes by collaborating institutions according to the institutions' own protocols. For TCRbeta analysis, collaborators shipped samples in one of three forms: frozen whole blood, isolated PBMCs, or DNA extracted from either of those sample types. CDR1 and CDR2 are read off the germline V gene as MDHEN and SYDVKM. CDR3 length: 14 amino acids, cysteine to phenylalanine. The read is trimmed to its CDR3 DNA, 42 bases read in frame from base 1. V is reduced by 7 bases and J by 5 bases, leaving a spacing of 14 bases between them. The sequence is built from TRBV28 and TRBJ1-4, with the identity of the D gene unclear. Sequences were obtained from peripheral blood. The origin of this receptor is a man aged 65 to 85 with acute or convalescent COVID-19. The CDR3 in this case is CASIPLGSNEKLFF. The base sequence is TGTGCCAGCATACCGTTAGGGAGCAATGAAAAACTGTTTTTT.